This T cell receptor (beta chain) was sequenced during a study of blood T cell repertoires in COVID-19. Study at large: COVID-19 samples, acute and convalescent, were from the United States, Italy and Spain. The cDNA or gDNA used as material had been derived from T cells, B-cell-depleted T cells, or PBMCs.

It was during active infection that Seattle patients were enrolled and then longitudinally followed. In the authors' methods: It was from reference gene primer amplification that nucleated cell counts were estimated. Assay used: immunoSEQ multiplex PCR; TCRdb lists only in-frame clones, some missing. Clonal size and the V and J genes are those of that table, whereas D and trimming came from the DNA. The table shows about 90,000 clones, with more than 70% occurring only once. V dropped 4 bases and J dropped 4 bases, with 7 bases sitting between them. The CDR3 is 13 residues long. CDR1 is SEHNR, CDR2 FQNEAQ, per germline (reference sequence). The sample holds one count of this clone.

This chain links TRBV7-9 with TRBJ2-2, with D maybe TRBD2 (5 bases). This TCR derives from a man in his fifties with COVID-19, enrolled during active disease. Input material: peripheral blood. The CDR3 is CASSYGSTGELFF. Written as DNA, the CDR3 is TGTGCCAGCAGCTATGGGAGCACCGGGGAGCTGTTTTTT.